The 8 T cell receptor beta chains reported below all come from one sample, sequenced in a study of T-cell memory formation after mild COVID-19. TCRdb itself ran the 5' RACE reads through MiXCR, one entry per CDR3 protein. Here the sample spans 220,000 or so distinct CDR3 sequences, 9.5% being singletons. Sequenced: PBMCs or a T cell subset sorted from them (not recorded which). These receptor sequences come from a man younger than 30 who had mild COVID-19 (a few samples of this study predate the infection). Cell type and time point are not known.

V gene TRBV20-1 combines with J gene TRBJ1-1; D possibly corresponds to TRBD1 (5 bases). The germline CDR1 and CDR2 sequences are DFQATT and SNEGSKA (reference sequence). Trimming left V 3 bases short and J 5 bases short, with 13 bases between. The CDR3 covers 13 residues. As DNA, the CDR3 is TGCAGTGCTAGGGGGCGGGGGAAAACTGAAGCTTTCTTT. This sequence encodes CSARGRGKTEAFF.

This clonotype has ten or more counts. The CDR3: CASSSQGWKTQYF. The CDR3 region has the DNA TGTGCCAGCAGTTCACAGGGGTGGAAGACCCAGTACTTC. The rearrangement uses TRBV6-2 or TRBV6-3 and TRBJ2-5; TRBD1 aligns across 7 bases. V trimming: 4 bases; J trimming: 6 bases; junction bases outside the gene matches: 5. Germline V gives CDR1 MNHEY, CDR2 SVGEGT. This CDR3 has 13 residues.

At least ten counts were recorded for this clonotype. The chain combines TRBV12-3 or TRBV12-4 with TRBJ1-4, with D possibly matching TRBD1 (5 bases). V lost 3 bases, J lost 7 bases, and 21 bases lay in between. The CDR3 is 17 amino acids. The CDR3 DNA sequence: TGTGCCAGCAGTTTTACCAACCTTGCAGGGAACGGTGAAAAACTGTTTTTT. This encodes CASSFTNLAGNGEKLFF.

This rearrangement joins TRBV7-2 to TRBJ1-6; no clear D. The germline CDR1 and CDR2 sequences are SGHTA and FQGNSA. This CDR3 region has 14 residues. The V end lost 5 bases, the J end lost 14 bases, and 19 bases lay between the germline ends. The CDR3 DNA is TGTGCCAGCAGCACAGTCCGGGAAACTCCTACCCTCCACTTT. This encodes CASSTVRETPTLHF.

In this sample, this clonotype turned up a few times. The gene calls are TRBV10-3 and TRBJ2-3; no clear D gene. The CDR3 covers 12 residues. Germline V gene lookup returns CDR1 ENHRY and CDR2 SYGVKD. Trimming stripped 6 bases from V and 4 bases from J, with 8 bases between. The CDR3 sequence is CAIRTSPDTQYF. The DNA for the CDR3 is TGTGCCATCAGGACGAGTCCAGATACGCAGTATTTT.

V usage is TRBV9 and J usage is TRBJ1-2; maybe TRBD1 (5 bases). The CDR3 is 15 residues long. Trimming took off 2 bases at V and 3 bases at J, with 14 bases between the two ends. Germline-derived CDR1 and CDR2 are SGDLS and YYNGEE. CDR3 DNA sequence: TGTGCCAGCAGCGTTATGTCCCAGGGATACTATGGCTACACCTTC. Amino acids: CASSVMSQGYYGYTF.

This clonotype has a count of ten or more. The rearrangement joins TRBV20-1 to TRBJ2-3, with TRBD2 identical over 11 bases. V dropped 0 bases and J dropped 2; count of bases not matched to a gene: 4. The CDR3 length is 16 residues. Per germline, CDR1 DFQATT and CDR2 SNEGSKA (reference sequence). For the CDR3, the DNA is TGCAGTGCTAGAGACCCTAGCGGGGGGTACACAGATACGCAGTATTTT. Translating gives CSARDPSGGYTDTQYF.

This chain connects TRBV5-1 to TRBJ2-1; TRBD2 aligns across 11 bases. V gave up 0 bases and J gave up 8 bases; unmatched junction bases: 4. This CDR3 has 15 amino acids. Germline CDR1 is SGHRS and CDR2 is YFSETQ. CDR3 coding DNA: TGCGCCAGCAGCTTGGATATAGCGGGGGGGGATGAGCAGTTCTTC. Protein: CASSLDIAGGDEQFF. The entire variable domain, with the rest obtained from reference TRBV5-1 and TRBJ2-1, is as follows: KAGVTQTPRYLIKTRGQQVTLSCSPISGHRSVSWYQQTPGQGLQFLFEYFSETQRNKGNFPGRFSGRQFSNSRSEMNVSTLELGDSALYLCASSLDIAGGDEQFFGPGTRLTVL.